This TCR beta chain was obtained from a study of T-cell reconstitution after alpha-beta-depleted transplantation in children. This clonotype was found a few times. Unique molecular identifiers featured in how the TCRbeta library was prepared. One entry per CDR3 protein results from TCRdb running MiXCR on the PCR reads. The sample carries around 380,000 distinct CDR3 sequences, about a tenth recorded once. This CDR3 contains 14 residues. V was cut by 5 bases and J by 5 bases, with 16 bases left in between. The gene calls are TRBV12-3 or TRBV12-4 and TRBJ2-7; D not certain. This specimen was PBMCs from the stem cell graft donor, taken from the stem cell graft. The clonotype comes from a human donor who donated a stem cell graft to a child with acute myeloid leukemia. For the CDR3, the DNA is TGTGCCAGCAGTCACCGCCCCGATCATAACGAGCAGTACTTC. Its protein is CASSHRPDHNEQYF.